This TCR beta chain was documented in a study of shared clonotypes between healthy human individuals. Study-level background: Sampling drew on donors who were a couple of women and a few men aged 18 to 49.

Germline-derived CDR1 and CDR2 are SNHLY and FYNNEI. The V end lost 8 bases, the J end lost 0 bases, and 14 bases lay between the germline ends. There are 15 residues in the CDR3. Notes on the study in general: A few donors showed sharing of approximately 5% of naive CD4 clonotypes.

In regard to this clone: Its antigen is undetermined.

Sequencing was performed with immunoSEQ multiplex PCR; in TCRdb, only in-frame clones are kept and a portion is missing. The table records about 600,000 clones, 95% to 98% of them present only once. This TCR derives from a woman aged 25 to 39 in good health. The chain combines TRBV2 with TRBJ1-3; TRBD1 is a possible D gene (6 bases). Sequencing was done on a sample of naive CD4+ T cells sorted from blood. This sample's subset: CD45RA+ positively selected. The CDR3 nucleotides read TGTGCCAGCTCCGGTTACAGGGCCTCTGGAAACACCATATATTTT. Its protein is CASSGYRASGNTIYF.